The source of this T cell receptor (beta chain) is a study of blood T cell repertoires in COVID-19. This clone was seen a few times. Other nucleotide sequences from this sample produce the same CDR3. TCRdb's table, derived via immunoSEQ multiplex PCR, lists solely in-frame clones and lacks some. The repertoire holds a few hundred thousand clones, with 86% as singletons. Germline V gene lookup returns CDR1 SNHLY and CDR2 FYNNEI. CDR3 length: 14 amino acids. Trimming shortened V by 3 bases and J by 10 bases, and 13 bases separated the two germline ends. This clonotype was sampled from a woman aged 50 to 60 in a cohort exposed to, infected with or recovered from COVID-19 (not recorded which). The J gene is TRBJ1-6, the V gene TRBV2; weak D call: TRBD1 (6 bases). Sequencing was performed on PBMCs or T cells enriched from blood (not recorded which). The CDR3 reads CASSDWGHRSPLHF. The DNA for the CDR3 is TGTGCCAGCAGTGACTGGGGGCACCGATCACCCCTCCACTTT.